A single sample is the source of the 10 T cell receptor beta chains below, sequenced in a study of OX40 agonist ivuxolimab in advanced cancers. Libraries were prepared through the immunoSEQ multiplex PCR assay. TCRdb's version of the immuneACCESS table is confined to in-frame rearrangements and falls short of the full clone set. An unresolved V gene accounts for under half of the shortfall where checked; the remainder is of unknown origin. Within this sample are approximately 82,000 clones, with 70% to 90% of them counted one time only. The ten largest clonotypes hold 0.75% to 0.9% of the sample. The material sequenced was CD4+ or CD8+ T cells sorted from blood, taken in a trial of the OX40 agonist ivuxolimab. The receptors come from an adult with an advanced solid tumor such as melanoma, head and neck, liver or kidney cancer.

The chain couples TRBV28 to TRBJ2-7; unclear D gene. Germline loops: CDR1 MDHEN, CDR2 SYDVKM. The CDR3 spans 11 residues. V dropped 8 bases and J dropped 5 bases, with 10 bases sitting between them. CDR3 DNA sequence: TGTGCCAGCCTCCGGACGAACGAGCAGTACTTC. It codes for CASLRTNEQYF. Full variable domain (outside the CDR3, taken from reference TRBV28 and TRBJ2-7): DVKVTQSSRYLVKRTGEKVFLECVQDMDHENMFWYRQDPGLGLRLIYFSYDVKMKEKGDIPEGYSVSREKKERFSLILESASTNQTSMYLCASLRTNEQYFGPGTRLTVT.

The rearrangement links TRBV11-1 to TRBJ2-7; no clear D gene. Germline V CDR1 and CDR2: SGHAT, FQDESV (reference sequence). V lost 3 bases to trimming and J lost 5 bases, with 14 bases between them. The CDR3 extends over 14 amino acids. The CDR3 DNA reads TGTGCCAGCAGCTTTCGGCGGCCGTCCCACGAGCAGTACTTC. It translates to CASSFRRPSHEQYF. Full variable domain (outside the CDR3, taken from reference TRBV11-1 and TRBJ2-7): EAEVAQSPRYKITEKSQAVAFWCDPISGHATLYWYRQILGQGPELLVQFQDESVVDDSQLPKDRFSAERLKGVDSTLKIQPAELGDSAMYLCASSFRRPSHEQYFGPGTRLTVT.

The CDR3 loop reads CASSLGLAVATGELFF. In DNA, the CDR3 is TGTGCCAGCTCACTGGGGCTAGCTGTCGCGACCGGGGAGCTGTTTTTT. V gene TRBV18 combines with J gene TRBJ2-2; tentatively, D is TRBD1 or TRBD2 (5 bases each). The germline CDR1 and CDR2 sequences are KGHSH and LQKENI. The length of the CDR3 is 16 residues. The V end was cut by 4 bases, the J end by 5 bases, with 17 bases between.

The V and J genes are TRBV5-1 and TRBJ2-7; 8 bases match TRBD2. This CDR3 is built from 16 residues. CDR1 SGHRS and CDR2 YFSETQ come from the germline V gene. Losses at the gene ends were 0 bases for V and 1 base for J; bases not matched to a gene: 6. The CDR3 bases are TGCGCCAGCAGCTTGGCGTCGGGAGGGAGTTCCTACGAGCAGTACTTC. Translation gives CASSLASGGSSYEQYF.

CDR3 residues: CASSLLLSGRETQYF. CDR3 bases: TGTGCCAGCAGTTTATTGTTGTCCGGGAGAGAGACCCAGTACTTC. This chain joins TRBV28 and TRBJ2-5; tentatively, D is TRBD2 (6 bases). The germline gives CDR1 MDHEN, CDR2 SYDVKM. This CDR3 contains 15 residues. V shed 1 base and J shed 4 bases, with 13 bases lying between them. Based on the CDR3 plus reference TRBV28 and TRBJ2-5, the full variable domain is DVKVTQSSRYLVKRTGEKVFLECVQDMDHENMFWYRQDPGLGLRLIYFSYDVKMKEKGDIPEGYSVSREKKERFSLILESASTNQTSMYLCASSLLLSGRETQYFGPGTRLLVL.

The CDR3 here is CASSLISMAGGPNEQFF. The CDR3 DNA follows: TGTGCCAGCAGCTTAATCAGCATGGCGGGAGGGCCCAATGAGCAGTTCTTC. The chain uses TRBV7-3 and TRBJ2-1, with TRBD2 matching 9 bases. In germline, CDR1 is SGHTA, CDR2 FQGTGA. V was pared by 1 base and J by 6 bases, with 10 bases of the junction left unmatched. This CDR3 is 17 amino acids long.

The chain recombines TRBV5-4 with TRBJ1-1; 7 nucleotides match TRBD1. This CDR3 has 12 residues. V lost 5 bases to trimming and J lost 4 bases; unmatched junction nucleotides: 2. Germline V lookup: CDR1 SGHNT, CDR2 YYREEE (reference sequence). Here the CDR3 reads CASRRQGTEAFF. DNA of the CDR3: TGTGCCAGCAGGAGACAGGGCACTGAAGCTTTCTTT.

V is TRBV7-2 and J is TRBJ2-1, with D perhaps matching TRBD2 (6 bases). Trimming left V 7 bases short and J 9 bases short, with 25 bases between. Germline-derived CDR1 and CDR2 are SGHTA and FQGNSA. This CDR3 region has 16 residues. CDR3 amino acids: CASNPSGGSGIVEQFF. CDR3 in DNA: TGTGCCAGCAACCCCTCTGGAGGGAGCGGAATTGTTGAGCAGTTCTTC.

CDR3 coding DNA: TGTGCCAGCAGACCGGGACAGGGGCGGCATGAGCAGTTCTTC. Translation gives CASRPGQGRHEQFF. V and J are TRBV6-6 and TRBJ2-1; TRBD1 matches at 10 bases. The germline CDR1 and CDR2 sequences are MNHNY and SVGAGI (reference sequence). There are 14 residues in the CDR3. V was clipped by 6 bases and J by 8 bases; unmatched bases: 7.

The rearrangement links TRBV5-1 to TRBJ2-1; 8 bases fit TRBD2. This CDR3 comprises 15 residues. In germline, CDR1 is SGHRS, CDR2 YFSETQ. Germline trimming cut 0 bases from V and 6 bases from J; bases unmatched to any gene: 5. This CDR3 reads CASSLATSGTNEQFF. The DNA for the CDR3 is TGCGCCAGCAGCTTGGCTACTAGCGGTACCAATGAGCAGTTCTTC.